Sequencing of this T cell receptor (beta chain) was carried out in a study of CD8 T cells in Susac syndrome (dated by TCRdb to between 2018 and 2020). Background for the entire study: Repertoire sequencing was used to test whether CD8+ T cell activation and differentiation in Susac syndrome was antigen driven. The study compared CD8+ T cell repertoire clonality among over ten healthy donors, around 14 Susac syndrome patients and about 16 multiple sclerosis patients. The full study reports these points: The TCR sequencing and HLA analysis was acknowledged to have included a relatively small number of individuals.

As to this clonotype: It has no known antigen specificity. Base qualities are not provided; no much larger clone lies one nucleotide away.

Reading from cysteine to phenylalanine, the CDR3 counts 16 amino acids. Only the CDR3 region is kept as DNA, spanning 48 bases read in frame from base 1. Per the germline V gene (reference sequence), LNHDA is the CDR1 and SQIVND is the CDR2. Unmatched junction bases come to 10, with V trimmed by 8 bases and J by 2 bases. Peripheral blood CD8+ and CD4+ T cells from healthy donors, Susac syndrome patients and multiple sclerosis patients were profiled using high-throughput TCR beta sequencing. Multiple sclerosis controls were treatment-naive patients with stable or active relapsing-remitting disease fulfilling revised McDonald criteria. Bulk CD8+ and CD4+ T cells were purified by magnetic negative isolation, whereas CD8+ TEMRA cells were enriched by FACS. Blood was collected in EDTA tubes and processed within 24 hours, with PBMCs isolated through density gradient centrifugation. PBMCs intended for TCR sequencing were frozen in liquid nitrogen and were later thawed in a 37 degrees C water bath. Purity of sorted or isolated CD4+, CD8+ and CD8+ TEMRA cells was at least 90%.

RNA was extracted using the RNeasy kit, and roughly 0.5 to 1 ug of the RNA was reverse transcribed with random hexamers. TCR beta CDR3 regions were amplified with the immunoSEQ multiplex PCR assay covering 54 Vbeta and 13 Jbeta segments. To correct PCR amplification bias, a synthetic template baseline was used for both primer optimization and computational correction. The authors processed their data as follows. Reads were annotated to V, D and J genes per IMGT and analyzed with immunoSEQ Analyzer, keeping only productive sequences. Clonality was calculated as one minus the Shannon entropy normalized by log2 of the number of productive unique sequences. Public and private clones were assessed among the 100 most prevalent clones of each patient and control. Susac-specific clones were defined as absent from healthy and MS cohorts, some 1,000 published viral clones and other ImmuneACCESS disease sequences. Using fastp trimming at Q25 and MiXCR clonotype assembly, TCRdb reanalyzed the public sequencing data and kept in-frame beta chains. Rows with one shared CDR3 protein collapse into an entry with the most common genes and DNA. What appears here as the V and J calls and clone size reflects TCRdb's work, not the paper's. The table for this sample lists fewer than 300,000 distinct CDR3 sequences; around 83% of them were counted only once. The top ten clonotypes cover 0.095% to 0.14% of the sample.

This receptor was taken from a human donor with multiple sclerosis. The rearranged segments are TRBV19 and TRBJ2-1, with 9 bases aligning to TRBD2. The specimen sequenced was CD8+ T cells from PBMCs. The base sequence is TGTGCCAGTCCGACCAATAGCGGGAGCCCCTACAATGAGCAGTTCTTC. The encoded protein is CASPTNSGSPYNEQFF.